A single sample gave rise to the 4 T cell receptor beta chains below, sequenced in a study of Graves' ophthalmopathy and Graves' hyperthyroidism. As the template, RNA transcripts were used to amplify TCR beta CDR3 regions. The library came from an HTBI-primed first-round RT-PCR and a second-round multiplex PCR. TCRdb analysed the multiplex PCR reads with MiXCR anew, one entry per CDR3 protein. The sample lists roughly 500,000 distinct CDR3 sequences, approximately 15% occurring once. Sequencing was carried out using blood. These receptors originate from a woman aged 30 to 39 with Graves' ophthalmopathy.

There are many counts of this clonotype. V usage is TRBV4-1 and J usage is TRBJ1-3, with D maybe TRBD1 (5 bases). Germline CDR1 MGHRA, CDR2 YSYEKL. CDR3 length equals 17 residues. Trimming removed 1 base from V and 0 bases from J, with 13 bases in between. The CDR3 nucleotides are TGCGCCAGCAGCCAAGGGCAGGGCGAGAGCTCTGGAAACACCATATATTTT. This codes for CASSQGQGESSGNTIYF.

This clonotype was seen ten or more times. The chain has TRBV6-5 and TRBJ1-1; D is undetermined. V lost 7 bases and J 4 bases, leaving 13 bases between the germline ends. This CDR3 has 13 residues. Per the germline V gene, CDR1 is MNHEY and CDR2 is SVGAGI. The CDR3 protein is CASIRVWGTEAFF. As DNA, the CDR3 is TGTGCCAGCATCCGAGTTTGGGGCACTGAAGCTTTCTTT.

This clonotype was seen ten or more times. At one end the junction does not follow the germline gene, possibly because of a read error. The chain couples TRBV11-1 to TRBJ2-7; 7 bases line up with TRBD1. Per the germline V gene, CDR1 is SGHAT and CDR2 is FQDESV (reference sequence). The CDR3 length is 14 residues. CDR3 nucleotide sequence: TGTGCCAGCAGCTTTCGACAGGGTTCCTCCGAGCAGTACTTC. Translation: CASSFRQGSSEQYF.

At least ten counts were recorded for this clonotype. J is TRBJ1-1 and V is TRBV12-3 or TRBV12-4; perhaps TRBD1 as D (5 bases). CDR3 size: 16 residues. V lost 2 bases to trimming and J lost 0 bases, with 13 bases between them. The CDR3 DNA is TGTGCCAGCAGTTTATTCTCTGGGGGTATGAACACTGAAGCTTTCTTT. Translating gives CASSLFSGGMNTEAFF.